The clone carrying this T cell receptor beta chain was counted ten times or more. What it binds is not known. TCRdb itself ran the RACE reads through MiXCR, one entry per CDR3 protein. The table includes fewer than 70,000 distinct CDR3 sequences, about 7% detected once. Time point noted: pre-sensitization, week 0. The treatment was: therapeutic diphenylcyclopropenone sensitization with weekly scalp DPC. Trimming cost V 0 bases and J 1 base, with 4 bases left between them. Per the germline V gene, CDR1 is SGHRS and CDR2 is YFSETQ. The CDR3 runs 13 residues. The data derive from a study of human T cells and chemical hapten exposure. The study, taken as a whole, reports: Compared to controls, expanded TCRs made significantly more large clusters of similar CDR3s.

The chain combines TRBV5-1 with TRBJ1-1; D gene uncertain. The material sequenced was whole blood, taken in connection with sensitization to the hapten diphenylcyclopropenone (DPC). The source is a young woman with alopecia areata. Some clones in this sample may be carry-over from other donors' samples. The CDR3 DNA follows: TGCGCCAGCAGCTTGGAACAGAACACTGAAGCTTTCTTT. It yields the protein CASSLEQNTEAFF. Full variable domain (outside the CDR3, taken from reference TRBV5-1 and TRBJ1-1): KAGVTQTPRYLIKTRGQQVTLSCSPISGHRSVSWYQQTPGQGLQFLFEYFSETQRNKGNFPGRFSGRQFSNSRSEMNVSTLELGDSALYLCASSLEQNTEAFFGQGTRLTVV.